Reported below is one TCR beta chain. This entry is derived from a study of molecular identifiers for immune sequencing clone quantification. Background on the study: Across replicate runs, RNA obtained from approximately 20,000 or 100,000 naive CD8 cells was divided into five, with four undergoing sequencing.

TCRdb re-called the PCR reads through MiXCR, storing one row per CDR3 protein. The sample has nearly 650,000 distinct CDR3 sequences; about 25% are singletons. The specimen sequenced was naive CD8+ T cells from blood, with Jurkat cell RNA spiked in. The subset is: FACS-sorted CD8+CD4-CCR7+CD45RA+ naive T cells. The sequence was collected from a human donor in good health. Some libraries in this study had Jurkat cell RNA spiked in.

CDR3 DNA sequence: TGTGCCATTCTCTCGGGACCCGGCTACGAGCAGTACTTC. It codes for CAILSGPGYEQYF. This chain connects TRBV3-1 to TRBJ2-7; D may correspond to TRBD1 or TRBD2 (5 bases each). Trimming pared 10 bases from V and 3 bases from J, leaving 16 bases between. Germline V gene sequence: CDR1 LGHDT, CDR2 YNNKEL (reference sequence). This CDR3 has 13 residues.